This TCR beta chain was found in a study of T cell responses to AZD1222 COVID-19 vaccine. This CDR3 is 18 amino acids long. Germline loops: CDR1 LNHDA, CDR2 SQIVND (reference sequence). The V and J ends lost 9 bases and 0 bases respectively, with 24 bases between them. Sequenced by immunoSEQ multiplex PCR; TCRdb stores in-frame clones only, minus some. The repertoire consists of around 29,000 clones, with 93% occurring once and the leading ten covering over 8%. This sequence was found in an adult in good health. This rearrangement joins TRBV19 to TRBJ1-3; D not resolved. The source was peripheral blood, collected on day 0 of AZD1222 vaccination. In DNA, the CDR3 is TGTGCCAGGCCCTCCCCTCACGGCATCCTCAACTCTGGAAACACCATATATTTT. Its protein product is CARPSPHGILNSGNTIYF.